This T cell receptor (beta chain) originates from a study of shared clonotypes between healthy human individuals. Healthy adults negative for HIV, lacking recent acute infections or vaccinations, served as donors. To note about this clone: Its cognate antigen is unknown.

Authors' data handling: Quality scores were absent from the junction-only immunoSEQ sequences, so filtering differed. This table comes from immunoSEQ multiplex PCR, and its TCRdb copy is limited to in-frame clones, with some not included. For V, J and clone size, that table is used; D and trimming come from the DNA. The sample includes over a million clones, roughly 95% of them seen just once. Notes on the study in general: Exclusively blood specimens were collected; tissue repertoires likely differ.

The CDR3 is 14 amino acids. V was pared by 5 bases and J by 4 bases, with 4 bases of the junction left unmatched. Germline CDR1 is SGHNT and CDR2 is YENEEA. This TCR was recovered from a man in his thirties or forties in good health. Sequencing used naive CD4+ T cells sorted from blood. The subset here: CD45RA+ positively selected. The chain uses TRBV11-3 and TRBJ2-2, with 7 bases fitting TRBD1. The CDR3 protein is CASSRTGVTGELFF. The CDR3 nucleotides read TGTGCCAGCAGCCGTACAGGGGTCACCGGGGAGCTGTTTTTT.